What follows are 5 T cell receptor beta chains derived from one specimen sequenced in a study of Graves' ophthalmopathy and Graves' hyperthyroidism. TCR beta CDR3 amplification used RNA transcripts. First-round RT-PCR with HTBI primers preceded a second-round multiplex PCR. MiXCR, applied by TCRdb to the multiplex PCR reads, yields one record per CDR3 protein. Of some 1.1 million distinct CDR3 sequences in the sample, about two fifths were seen once. Input material: peripheral blood or thyroid tissue (not recorded which). The receptor source for this set is an adult man with Graves' hyperthyroidism.

The J gene is TRBJ1-2, the V gene TRBV15; 9 bases align to TRBD1. The germline CDR1 and CDR2 sequences are LNHNV and YYDKDF (reference sequence). Trimming took 4 bases from V and 3 from J; bases not matched to a gene: 6. CDR3 size: 15 residues. Written as DNA, the CDR3 is TGTGCCACCAGCATCACCGGGACAGGGCACTATGGCTACACCTTC. Translated, it gives CATSITGTGHYGYTF.

This clonotype was seen repeatedly, ten times or more. V gene TRBV7-6 combines with J gene TRBJ2-2; the D call may be TRBD1 or TRBD2 (6 bases each). In germline, CDR1 is SGHVS, CDR2 FNYEAQ. This CDR3 has 15 residues. Trimming shortened V by 5 bases and J by 7 bases, and 17 bases separated the two germline ends. CDR3 sequence reads: CASSPGAGGFGELFF. In DNA, the CDR3 is TGTGCCAGCAGCCCCGGCGCCGGGGGCTTCGGGGAGCTGTTTTTT. The whole variable domain, remainder taken from reference TRBV7-6 and TRBJ2-2, is GAGVSQSPRYKVTKRGQDVALRCDPISGHVSLYWYRQALGQGPEFLTYFNYEAQQDKSGLPNDRFSAERPEGSISTLTIQRTEQRDSAMYRCASSPGAGGFGELFFGEGSRLTVL.

CDR3 in amino acids: CSARSDLGFQPQHF. The CDR3 DNA reads TGCAGTGCTAGATCAGACCTGGGGTTTCAGCCCCAGCATTTT. V usage is TRBV20-1 and J usage is TRBJ1-5; D is undetermined. Between the trimmed V and J ends, which lost 2 bases and 6 bases, there was a span of 14 bases. Per germline, CDR1 DFQATT and CDR2 SNEGSKA (reference sequence). The CDR3 runs to 14 residues.

The V and J genes are TRBV5-1 and TRBJ1-4, with D perhaps matching TRBD1 (6 bases). The V and J ends lost 5 bases and 7 bases respectively, with 15 bases between them. This CDR3 contains 14 residues. Looked up from germline, CDR1 is SGHRS and CDR2 is YFSETQ. CDR3 coding DNA: TGCGCCAGCAGTTCAGGGGCAGGGGTTGAAAAACTGTTTTTT. Its protein is CASSSGAGVEKLFF. Variable domain in full (rest from reference TRBV5-1 and TRBJ1-4): KAGVTQTPRYLIKTRGQQVTLSCSPISGHRSVSWYQQTPGQGLQFLFEYFSETQRNKGNFPGRFSGRQFSNSRSEMNVSTLELGDSALYLCASSSGAGVEKLFFGSGTQLSVL.

A remark on this clonotype: This is likely a read error, given that the CDR3 carries no conserved phenylalanine or tryptophan at its end. This chain links TRBV7-8 with TRBJ1-2; 8 positions match TRBD1. Trimming cost V 6 bases and J 4 bases; bases outside gene matches: 4. This CDR3 region has 13 residues. CDR1 and CDR2 (germline): SGHVS, FQNEAQ. The CDR3 region is CASRQGGIYGYTL. The CDR3 DNA reads TGTGCCAGCAGACAGGGGGGAATCTATGGCTACACCCTC.